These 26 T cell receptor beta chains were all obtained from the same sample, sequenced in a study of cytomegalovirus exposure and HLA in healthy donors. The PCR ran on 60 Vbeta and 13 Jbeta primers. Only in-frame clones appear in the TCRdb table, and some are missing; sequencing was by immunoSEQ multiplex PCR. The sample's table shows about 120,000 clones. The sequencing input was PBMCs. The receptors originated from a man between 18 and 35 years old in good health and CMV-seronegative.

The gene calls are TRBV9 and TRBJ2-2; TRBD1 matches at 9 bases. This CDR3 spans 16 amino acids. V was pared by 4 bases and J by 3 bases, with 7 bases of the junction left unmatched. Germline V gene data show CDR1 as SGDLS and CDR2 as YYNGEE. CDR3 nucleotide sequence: TGTGCCAGCAGCAAAACAGGGGGCGCCGACACCGGGGAGCTGTTTTTT. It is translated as CASSKTGGADTGELFF.

The CDR3 is CASSPQGNEQFF. The CDR3 coding sequence is TGTGCCAGCAGTCCACAGGGCAATGAGCAGTTCTTC. The chain employs TRBV28 and TRBJ2-1, with D possibly being TRBD1 (6 bases). V lost 5 bases to trimming and J lost 6 bases, with 8 bases between them. Looked up from germline, CDR1 is MDHEN and CDR2 is SYDVKM. The CDR3 length is 12 residues.

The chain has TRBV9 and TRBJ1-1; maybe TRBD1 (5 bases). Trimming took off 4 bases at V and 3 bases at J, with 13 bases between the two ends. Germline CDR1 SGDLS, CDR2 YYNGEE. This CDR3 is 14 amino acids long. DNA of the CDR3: TGTGCCAGCAGCTACAGGTCGGGGGACACTGAAGCTTTCTTT. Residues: CASSYRSGDTEAFF.

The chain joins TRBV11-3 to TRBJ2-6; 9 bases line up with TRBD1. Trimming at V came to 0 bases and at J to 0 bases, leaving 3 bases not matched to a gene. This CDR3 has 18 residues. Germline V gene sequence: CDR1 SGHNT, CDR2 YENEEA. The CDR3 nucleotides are TGTGCCAGCAGCTTAGATGGGACAGGGAGCTCTGGGGCCAACGTCCTGACTTTC. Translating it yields CASSLDGTGSSGANVLTF.

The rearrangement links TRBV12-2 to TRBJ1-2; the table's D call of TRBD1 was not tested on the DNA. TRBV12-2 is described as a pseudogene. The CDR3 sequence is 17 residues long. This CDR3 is CASRLGYWTGTFYGYTF. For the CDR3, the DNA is TGTGCAAGTCGCTTAGGATATTGGACAGGGACCTTCTATGGCTACACCTTC.

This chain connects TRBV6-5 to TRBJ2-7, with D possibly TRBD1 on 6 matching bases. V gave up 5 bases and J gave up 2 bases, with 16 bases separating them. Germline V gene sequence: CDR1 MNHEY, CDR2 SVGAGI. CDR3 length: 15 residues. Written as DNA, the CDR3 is TGTGCCAGCAGTCCCGGTTACAGGGTAGCCTACGAGCAGTACTTC. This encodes CASSPGYRVAYEQYF.

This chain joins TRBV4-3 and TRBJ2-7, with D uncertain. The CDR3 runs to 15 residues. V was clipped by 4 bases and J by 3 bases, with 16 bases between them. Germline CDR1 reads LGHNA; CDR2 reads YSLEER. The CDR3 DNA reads TGCGCCAGCAGCCCGGCGGCTCTTCCCCGCTACGAGCAGTACTTC. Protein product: CASSPAALPRYEQYF.

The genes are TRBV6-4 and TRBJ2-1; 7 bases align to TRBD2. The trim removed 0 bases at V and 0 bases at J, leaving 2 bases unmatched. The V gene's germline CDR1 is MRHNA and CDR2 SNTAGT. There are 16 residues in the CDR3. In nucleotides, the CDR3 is TGTGCCAGCAGTGACTCGGGCGGGAGCTCCTACAATGAGCAGTTCTTC. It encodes CASSDSGGSSYNEQFF.

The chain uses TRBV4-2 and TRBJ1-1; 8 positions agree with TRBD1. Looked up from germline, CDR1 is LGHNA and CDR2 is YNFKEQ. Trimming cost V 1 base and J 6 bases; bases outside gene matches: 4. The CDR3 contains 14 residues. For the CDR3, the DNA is TGTGCCAGCAGCCAAGGGACAGGGAGCTCTGAAGCTTTCTTT. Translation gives CASSQGTGSSEAFF.

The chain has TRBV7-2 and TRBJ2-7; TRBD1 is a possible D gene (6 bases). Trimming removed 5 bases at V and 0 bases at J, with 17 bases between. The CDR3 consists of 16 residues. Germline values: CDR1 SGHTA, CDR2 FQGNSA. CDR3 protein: CASSPYRAGYSYEQYF. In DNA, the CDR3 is TGTGCCAGCAGCCCATACAGGGCTGGTTACTCCTACGAGCAGTACTTC.

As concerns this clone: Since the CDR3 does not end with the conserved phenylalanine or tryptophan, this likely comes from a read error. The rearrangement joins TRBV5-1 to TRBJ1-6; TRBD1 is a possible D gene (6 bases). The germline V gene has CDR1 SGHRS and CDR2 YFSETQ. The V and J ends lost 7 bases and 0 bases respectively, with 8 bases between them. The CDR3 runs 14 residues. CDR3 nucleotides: TGCGCCAGCCAGGGGAGCTCCTATAATTCACCCCTCCACCTT. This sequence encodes CASQGSSYNSPLHL.

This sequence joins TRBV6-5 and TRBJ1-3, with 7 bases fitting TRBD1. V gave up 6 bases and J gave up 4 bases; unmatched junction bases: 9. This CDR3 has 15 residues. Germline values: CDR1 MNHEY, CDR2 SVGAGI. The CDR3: CASRGTVSPGNTIYF. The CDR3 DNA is TGTGCCAGCAGGGGGACAGTATCCCCCGGAAACACCATATATTTT.

CDR3 bases: TGTGCCAGCAGCTCACAACTAGCGGGGGGCATCGGGGAGCTGTTTTTT. Translating it yields CASSSQLAGGIGELFF. The V call is TRBV7-9, the J call TRBJ2-2; the match to TRBD2 covers 12 bases. V was pared by 4 bases and J by 7 bases, with 7 bases of the junction left unmatched. This CDR3 comprises 16 residues. The germline CDR1 and CDR2 sequences are SEHNR and FQNEAQ (reference sequence).

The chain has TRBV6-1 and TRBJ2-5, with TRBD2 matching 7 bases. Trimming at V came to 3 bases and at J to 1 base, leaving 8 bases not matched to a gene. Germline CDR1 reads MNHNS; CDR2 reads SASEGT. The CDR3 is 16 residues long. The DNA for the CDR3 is TGTGCCAGCAGTGACCACCCCCTAGCGGTCCAAGAGACCCAGTACTTC. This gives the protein CASSDHPLAVQETQYF.

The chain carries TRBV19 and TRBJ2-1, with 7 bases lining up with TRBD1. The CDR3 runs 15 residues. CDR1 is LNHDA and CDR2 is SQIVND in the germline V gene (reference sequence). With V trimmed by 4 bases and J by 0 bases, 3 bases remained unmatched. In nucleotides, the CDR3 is TGTGCCAGTAGTACGGACAGGAGCTCCTACAATGAGCAGTTCTTC. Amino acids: CASSTDRSSYNEQFF.

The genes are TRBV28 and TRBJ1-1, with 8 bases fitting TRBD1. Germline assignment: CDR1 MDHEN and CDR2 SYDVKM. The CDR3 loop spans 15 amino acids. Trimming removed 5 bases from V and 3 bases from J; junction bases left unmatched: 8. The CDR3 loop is CASSGGDRIYTEAFF. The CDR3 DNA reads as TGTGCCAGCAGTGGAGGGGACAGGATTTACACTGAAGCTTTCTTT.

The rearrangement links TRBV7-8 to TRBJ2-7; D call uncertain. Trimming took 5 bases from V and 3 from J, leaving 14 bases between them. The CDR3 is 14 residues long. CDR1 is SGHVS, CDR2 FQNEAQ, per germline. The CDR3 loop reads CASSPRPRDYEQYF. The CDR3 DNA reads TGTGCCAGCAGCCCTCGTCCTAGAGACTACGAGCAGTACTTC.

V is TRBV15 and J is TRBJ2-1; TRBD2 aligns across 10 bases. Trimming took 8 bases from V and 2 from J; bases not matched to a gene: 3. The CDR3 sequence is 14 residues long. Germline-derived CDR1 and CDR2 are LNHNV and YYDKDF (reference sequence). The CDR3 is CATHSGRAYNEQFF. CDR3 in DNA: TGTGCCACCCACAGCGGGAGGGCCTACAATGAGCAGTTCTTC.

CDR3 amino acids: CAIDQPQHF. CDR3 nucleotide sequence: TGTGCCATAGATCAGCCCCAGCATTTT. The gene calls are TRBV19 and TRBJ1-5; the D is unclear. This CDR3 is built from 9 residues. V dropped 10 bases and J dropped 5 bases, with 3 bases sitting between them. Germline loops: CDR1 LNHDA, CDR2 SQIVND (reference sequence).

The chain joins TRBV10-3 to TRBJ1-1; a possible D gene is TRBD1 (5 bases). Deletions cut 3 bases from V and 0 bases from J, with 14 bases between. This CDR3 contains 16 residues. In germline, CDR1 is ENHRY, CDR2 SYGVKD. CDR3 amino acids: CAISELGGAVNTEAFF. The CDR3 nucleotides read TGTGCCATCAGTGAACTTGGAGGGGCTGTGAACACTGAAGCTTTCTTT.

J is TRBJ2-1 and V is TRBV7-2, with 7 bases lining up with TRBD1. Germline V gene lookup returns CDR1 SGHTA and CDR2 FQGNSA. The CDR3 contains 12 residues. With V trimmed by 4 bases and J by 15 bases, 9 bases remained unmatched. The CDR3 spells CASSSNRDSRFF. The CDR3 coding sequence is TGTGCCAGCAGCTCCAACCGGGACAGTAGGTTCTTC.

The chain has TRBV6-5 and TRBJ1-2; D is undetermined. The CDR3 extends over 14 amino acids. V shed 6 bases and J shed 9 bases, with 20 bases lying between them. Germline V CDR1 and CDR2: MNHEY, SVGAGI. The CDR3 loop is CASRPLAGLDRYTF. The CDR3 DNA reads TGTGCCAGCAGGCCCCTAGCGGGGTTAGATCGCTACACCTTC.

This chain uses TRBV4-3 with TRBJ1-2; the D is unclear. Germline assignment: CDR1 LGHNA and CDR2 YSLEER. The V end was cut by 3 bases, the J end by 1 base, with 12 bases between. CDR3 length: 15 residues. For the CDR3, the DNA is TGCGCCAGCAGCCAGGCCGTTACACATAACTATGGCTACACCTTC. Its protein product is CASSQAVTHNYGYTF.

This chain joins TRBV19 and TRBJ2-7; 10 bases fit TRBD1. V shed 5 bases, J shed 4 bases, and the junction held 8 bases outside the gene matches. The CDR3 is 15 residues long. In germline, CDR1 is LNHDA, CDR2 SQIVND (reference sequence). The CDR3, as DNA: TGTGCCAGTAGTTTCTGGACAGGGGGAACTTACGAGCAGTACTTC. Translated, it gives CASSFWTGGTYEQYF.

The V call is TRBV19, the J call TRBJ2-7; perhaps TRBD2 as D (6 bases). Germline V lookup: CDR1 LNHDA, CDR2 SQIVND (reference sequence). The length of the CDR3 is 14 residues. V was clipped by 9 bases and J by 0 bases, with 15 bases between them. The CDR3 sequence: CASASSDSSYEQYF. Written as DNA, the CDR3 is TGTGCCAGCGCTTCTAGCGACAGCTCCTACGAGCAGTACTTC.

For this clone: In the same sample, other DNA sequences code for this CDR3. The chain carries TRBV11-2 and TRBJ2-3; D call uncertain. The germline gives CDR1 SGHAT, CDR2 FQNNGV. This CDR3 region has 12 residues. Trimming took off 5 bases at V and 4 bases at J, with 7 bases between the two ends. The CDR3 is CASSPPADTQYF. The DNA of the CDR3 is TGTGCCAGCAGCCCCCCCGCAGATACGCAGTATTTT. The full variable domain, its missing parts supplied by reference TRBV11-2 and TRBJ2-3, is EAGVAQSPRYKIIEKRQSVAFWCNPISGHATLYWYQQILGQGPKLLIQFQNNGVVDDSQLPKDRFSAERLKGVDSTLKIQPAKLEDSAVYLCASSPPADTQYFGPGTRLTVL.